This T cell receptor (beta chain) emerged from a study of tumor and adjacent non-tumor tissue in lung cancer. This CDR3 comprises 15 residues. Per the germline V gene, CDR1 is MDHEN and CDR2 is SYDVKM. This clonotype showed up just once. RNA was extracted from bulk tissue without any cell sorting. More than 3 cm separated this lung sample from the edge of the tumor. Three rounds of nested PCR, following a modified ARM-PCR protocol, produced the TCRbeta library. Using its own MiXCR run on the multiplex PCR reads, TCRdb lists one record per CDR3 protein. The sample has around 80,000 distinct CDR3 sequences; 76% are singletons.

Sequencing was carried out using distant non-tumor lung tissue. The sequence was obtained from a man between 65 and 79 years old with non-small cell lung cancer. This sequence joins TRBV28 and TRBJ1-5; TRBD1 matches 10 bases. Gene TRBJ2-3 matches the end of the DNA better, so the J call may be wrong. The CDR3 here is CASSPPGTGDQPQYF. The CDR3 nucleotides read TGTGCCAGCAGCCCCCCCGGGACAGGGGATCAGCCCCAGTATTTT.